Presented here are 30 T cell receptor beta chains from one specimen sequenced in a study of blood T cell repertoires in COVID-19. Sequenced by immunoSEQ multiplex PCR; TCRdb stores in-frame clones only, minus some. This sample yields about 41,000 clones, of which about 77% are seen a single time; about 26% belongs to the top ten. Sequences were obtained from peripheral blood. All receptors come from a man at least 80 years old with acute or convalescent COVID-19.

This clone was counted only a few times. The chain couples TRBV6-5 to TRBJ1-2; D is possibly TRBD1 (6 bases). CDR1 and CDR2 from the germline V gene are MNHEY and SVGAGI. The length of the CDR3 is 15 residues. Between the trimmed V and J ends, which lost 7 bases and 1 base, there was a span of 16 bases. Here the CDR3 DNA reads TGTGCCAGCAATCTTGGGGGCCTTTTTAACTATGGCTACACCTTC. This gives the protein CASNLGGLFNYGYTF.

The chain has TRBV28 and TRBJ1-6; no definite D call. The CDR3 consists of 13 residues. CDR1 MDHEN and CDR2 SYDVKM come from the germline V gene. The ends were cut back, 6 bases at V and 6 bases at J, with 9 bases in the middle. The CDR3 DNA sequence: TGTGCCAGCAGAAGGAGCTTTAATTCACCCCTCCACTTT. Protein product: CASRRSFNSPLHF.

This clone occurred a few times. V is TRBV28 and J is TRBJ1-2, with 11 bases matching TRBD1. With V trimmed by 6 bases and J by 7 bases, 7 bases remained unmatched. The CDR3 loop spans 14 amino acids. Germline-derived CDR1 and CDR2 are MDHEN and SYDVKM. Here the CDR3 DNA reads TGTGCCAGCAGAGGACAGGGGGCCGTTGGTGGCTACACCTTC. Translated, it gives CASRGQGAVGGYTF.

This sequence joins TRBV5-4 and TRBJ1-2; D uncertain. The V end lost 1 base, the J end lost 0 bases, and 7 bases lay between the germline ends. The CDR3 loop spans 14 amino acids. Germline CDR1 is SGHNT and CDR2 is YYREEE (reference sequence). CDR3 DNA sequence: TGTGCCAGCAGCTTGAGAACTACTAACTATGGCTACACCTTC. As protein: CASSLRTTNYGYTF.

This rearrangement joins TRBV18 to TRBJ2-7; 10 bases match TRBD2. The CDR3 runs 16 residues. V lost 4 bases and J lost 2; bases outside the gene matches: 8. The germline CDR1 and CDR2 sequences are KGHSH and LQKENI. In DNA, the CDR3 is TGTGCCAGCTCACGGGCTAGCGGGAGAGTAGCCTACGAGCAGTACTTC. Protein sequence: CASSRASGRVAYEQYF.

The chain links TRBV6-5 to TRBJ1-5; the match to TRBD1 covers 9 bases. The length of the CDR3 is 13 residues. With 0 bases clipped from V and 12 bases from J, the junction kept 3 bases outside the gene matches. The germline V gene has CDR1 MNHEY and CDR2 SVGAGI. The CDR3 is CASSYSGTGHQHF. CDR3 coding DNA: TGTGCCAGCAGTTACTCAGGGACAGGGCACCAGCATTTT.

The chain combines TRBV7-8 with TRBJ2-2; TRBD2 agrees at 7 bases. Per the germline V gene, CDR1 is SGHVS and CDR2 is FQNEAQ. The CDR3 consists of 15 residues. The trim removed 2 bases at V and 4 bases at J, leaving 4 bases unmatched. CDR3 in amino acids: CASSLPGRVTGELFF. CDR3 coding DNA: TGTGCCAGCAGCTTACCAGGGAGGGTCACCGGGGAGCTGTTTTTT.

This clone was detected only once. The chain uses TRBV10-3 and TRBJ2-3; possibly TRBD2 for D (6 bases). CDR1 and CDR2 (germline): ENHRY, SYGVKD. The CDR3 covers 12 residues. V was pared by 11 bases and J by 0 bases, with 9 bases between. The CDR3 region has the DNA TGTGCCTCGGGACTTAGCACAGATACGCAGTATTTT. Its protein product is CASGLSTDTQYF.

This chain links TRBV28 with TRBJ2-7, with a tentative D call TRBD1 (5 bases). The CDR3 length is 12 residues. Trimming took off 3 bases at V and 4 bases at J, with 7 bases between the two ends. CDR1 is MDHEN and CDR2 is SYDVKM in the germline V gene. CDR3 bases: TGTGCCAGCAGTTTTCAGGGTTACGAGCAGTACTTC. Translating gives CASSFQGYEQYF.

The CDR3 region is CASSSAASGEETQYF. CDR3 coding DNA: TGTGCCAGCAGTTCTGCTGCTAGCGGGGAAGAGACCCAGTACTTC. V and J are TRBV6-5 and TRBJ2-5, with 9 bases that match TRBD2. Per germline, CDR1 MNHEY and CDR2 SVGAGI. Germline trimming cut 4 bases from V and 3 bases from J; bases unmatched to any gene: 6. The CDR3 is 15 residues long.

The genes are TRBV4-1 and TRBJ2-7; tentatively, D is TRBD1 (5 bases). The CDR3 is made up of 17 amino acids. Trimming removed 2 bases from V and 1 base from J, with 18 bases in between. Germline lookup yields CDR1 MGHRA and CDR2 YSYEKL. The CDR3 DNA is TGCGCCAGCAGCCAACTCATAGTCGTGACAGCTTCCTACGAGCAGTACTTC. This gives the protein CASSQLIVVTASYEQYF.

This chain connects TRBV5-1 to TRBJ1-3, with TRBD1 matching 9 bases. Germline assignment: CDR1 SGHRS and CDR2 YFSETQ. The CDR3 contains 14 residues. J lost 5 bases, V lost 4 bases, and 4 bases had no gene match. The CDR3 loop reads CASSEGQGRNTIYF. DNA for the CDR3: TGCGCCAGCAGCGAGGGACAGGGACGAAACACCATATATTTT.

The rearrangement uses TRBV6-5 and TRBJ2-7; D call uncertain. The V end lost 7 bases, the J end lost 1 base, and 14 bases lay between the germline ends. CDR1 MNHEY and CDR2 SVGAGI come from the germline V gene. There are 14 residues in the CDR3. The DNA for the CDR3 is TGTGCCAGCACGGCGGCGGCGGATTCCTACGAGCAGTACTTC. Residues: CASTAAADSYEQYF.

V is TRBV5-6 and J is TRBJ1-1, with D unclear. V was shortened by 0 bases and J by 4 bases, with 22 bases between the two germline ends. The germline V gene encodes CDR1 SGHDT and CDR2 YYEEEE. This CDR3 region has 18 residues. CDR3 nucleotide sequence: TGTGCCAGCAGCTTGGGGGAAGTCAGAAGTATGCGGGTCACTGAAGCTTTCTTT. Encoded protein: CASSLGEVRSMRVTEAFF. The full variable domain, with the rest looked up from reference TRBV5-6 and TRBJ1-1, is DAGVTQSPTHLIKTRGQQVTLRCSPKSGHDTVSWYQQALGQGPQFIFQYYEEEERQRGNFPDRFSGHQFPNYSSELNVNALLLGDSALYLCASSLGEVRSMRVTEAFFGQGTRLTVV.

The chain carries TRBV7-9 and TRBJ1-5, with TRBD1 as a possible D gene (5 bases). V lost 4 bases and J 5 bases, leaving 21 bases between the germline ends. This CDR3 spans 17 amino acids. The germline V gene encodes CDR1 SEHNR and CDR2 FQNEAQ (reference sequence). CDR3 sequence: CASSSERGSWEDQPQHF. CDR3 coding DNA: TGTGCCAGCAGCTCAGAACGGGGCTCTTGGGAGGATCAGCCCCAGCATTTT.

This sequence joins TRBV5-1 and TRBJ2-3; 7 positions agree with TRBD2. The CDR3 has 15 amino acids. V lost 0 bases, J lost 4 bases, and 5 bases stayed unmatched. Looked up from germline, CDR1 is SGHRS and CDR2 is YFSETQ. The CDR3 DNA reads as TGCGCCAGCAGCTTGGTGGGGGGGACGGCAGATACGCAGTATTTT. Amino acids: CASSLVGGTADTQYF.

Here the CDR3 reads CASSLSSGKAYEQYF. In nucleotides, the CDR3 is TGTGCCAGCAGCTTAAGTTCAGGGAAAGCTTACGAGCAGTACTTC. The chain is built from TRBV7-3 and TRBJ2-7; D possibly corresponds to TRBD1 (5 bases). V was shortened by 1 base and J by 4 bases, with 14 bases between the two germline ends. This CDR3 is built from 15 residues. CDR1 SGHTA and CDR2 FQGTGA come from the germline V gene.

The rearrangement links TRBV6-5 to TRBJ2-5; TRBD1 aligns across 9 bases. V gave up 0 bases and J gave up 7 bases; unmatched junction bases: 9. This CDR3 has 16 amino acids. Germline-derived CDR1 and CDR2 are MNHEY and SVGAGI. CDR3 amino acids: CASSYSYGTGRGTQYF. The CDR3 DNA reads TGTGCCAGCAGTTACTCTTACGGGACAGGGCGCGGGACCCAGTACTTC.

The rearrangement uses TRBV7-3 and TRBJ1-2, with 10 bases aligning to TRBD1. This CDR3 region has 14 residues. The germline V gene has CDR1 SGHTA and CDR2 FQGTGA. Losses at the gene ends were 2 bases for V and 6 bases for J; bases not matched to a gene: 3. In nucleotides, the CDR3 is TGTGCCAGCAGCTTAGGGACAGGGGCGGATGGCTACACCTTC. This encodes CASSLGTGADGYTF.

The chain has TRBV10-3 and TRBJ1-1; D may be TRBD1 (5 bases). Germline CDR1 and CDR2: ENHRY and SYGVKD. The V end lost 0 bases, the J end lost 6 bases, and 14 bases lay between the germline ends. The CDR3 spans 15 residues. CDR3: CAISESSRRASEAFF. The CDR3, as DNA: TGTGCCATCAGTGAGTCGTCGCGCAGGGCTTCTGAAGCTTTCTTT.

The chain recombines TRBV7-2 with TRBJ2-1; TRBD2 might be the D (5 bases). The CDR3 loop spans 13 amino acids. V lost 6 bases to trimming and J lost 5 bases, with 11 bases between them. Germline V lookup: CDR1 SGHTA, CDR2 FQGNSA. CDR3 sequence: CASRLGVHNEQFF. The CDR3 region has the DNA TGTGCCAGCAGACTAGGTGTCCACAATGAGCAGTTCTTC. The full variable domain, in which reference TRBV7-2 and TRBJ2-1 provide the parts outside the CDR3, is GAGVSQSPSNKVTEKGKDVELRCDPISGHTALYWYRQSLGQGLEFLIYFQGNSAPDKSGLPSDRFSAERTGGSVSTLTIQRTQQEDSAVYLCASRLGVHNEQFFGPGTRLTVL.

This clone is categorized as medium-sized (0.01 to 0.1%). The V gene is TRBV29-1, the J gene TRBJ1-2; no firm D call. V was cut by 8 bases and J by 6 bases, with 19 bases left in between. CDR3 size: 13 residues. Germline CDR1 and CDR2: SQVTM and ANQGSEA. In DNA form, the CDR3 reads TGCAGCACCGGGGAGGGTGCAACGGATGGCTACACCTTC. Its protein product is CSTGEGATDGYTF.

The chain is built from TRBV6-4 and TRBJ2-3; weak D call: TRBD1 (5 bases). In germline, CDR1 is MRHNA, CDR2 SNTAGT. CDR3 length: 15 residues. The V end was cut by 2 bases, the J end by 0 bases, with 9 bases between. The CDR3 reads CASSDTPGSTDTQYF. The DNA for the CDR3 is TGTGCCAGCAGTGACACTCCAGGGAGCACAGATACGCAGTATTTT.

The chain combines TRBV7-8 with TRBJ2-3, with 7 positions matching TRBD2. The germline V gene has CDR1 SGHVS and CDR2 FQNEAQ. The ends lost 4 bases at V and 6 bases at J; junction bases unmatched: 13. The CDR3 consists of 16 residues. CDR3 DNA sequence: TGTGCCAGCAGCTCCGAAGGAGCGGGGCGCCTGGATACGCAGTATTTT. Protein: CASSSEGAGRLDTQYF. Variable domain in full (rest from reference TRBV7-8 and TRBJ2-3): GAGVSQSPRYKVAKRGQDVALRCDPISGHVSLFWYQQALGQGPEFLTYFQNEAQLDKSGLPSDRFFAERPEGSVSTLKIQRTQQEDSAVYLCASSSEGAGRLDTQYFGPGTRLTVL.

This clone has only a few counts. J is TRBJ2-1 and V is TRBV2; the D gene is possibly TRBD2 (5 bases). CDR3 length equals 14 residues. The germline V gene encodes CDR1 SNHLY and CDR2 FYNNEI. Between the trimmed V and J ends, which lost 7 bases and 3 bases, there was a span of 13 bases. The DNA for the CDR3 is TGTGCCAGCACGCTTCTTCGGGGCTACAATGAGCAGTTCTTC. Protein: CASTLLRGYNEQFF.

V gene TRBV9 combines with J gene TRBJ2-7, with D possibly TRBD1 on 5 matching bases. Germline-derived CDR1 and CDR2 are SGDLS and YYNGEE. Trimming removed 4 bases at V and 6 bases at J, with 11 bases between. The length of the CDR3 is 12 residues. This chain's CDR3 is CASSRGKGEQYF. The CDR3 region has the DNA TGTGCCAGCAGCAGGGGAAAGGGCGAGCAGTACTTC.

This chain uses TRBV7-9 with TRBJ2-3; 13 bases are a match to TRBD2. The CDR3 runs 16 residues. Germline CDR1 reads SEHNR; CDR2 reads FQNEAQ (reference sequence). The V and J ends lost 4 bases and 2 bases, in that order; junction bases with no gene match: 3. The CDR3: CASSSGLAGPTDTQYF. CDR3 coding DNA: TGTGCCAGCAGCTCGGGACTAGCGGGACCCACAGATACGCAGTATTTT.

This clone was seen once. V is TRBV11-2 and J is TRBJ1-6, with 9 positions matching TRBD1. Germline loops: CDR1 SGHAT, CDR2 FQNNGV. Trimming cost V 3 bases and J 6 bases; bases outside gene matches: 9. CDR3 length: 17 residues. This CDR3 is CASSFGTGISFNSPLHF. Written as DNA, the CDR3 is TGTGCCAGCAGCTTTGGGACAGGGATAAGTTTTAATTCACCCCTCCACTTT.

This clone has more than one count but fewer than ten. The chain recombines TRBV19 with TRBJ2-1; a weak D match, TRBD2 (5 bases). The CDR3 totals 13 residues. Deletions cut 4 bases from V and 7 bases from J, with 11 bases between. CDR1 and CDR2 (germline): LNHDA, SQIVND (reference sequence). This CDR3 is CASSTRIANEQFF. In DNA form, the CDR3 reads TGTGCCAGTAGTACCCGAATAGCGAATGAGCAGTTCTTC.

The DNA of the CDR3 is TGTGCCTGGAGCCGGGACAGGCTTTATGGCTACACCTTC. Amino acid sequence: CAWSRDRLYGYTF. The genes are TRBV30 and TRBJ1-2; the match to TRBD1 covers 8 bases. With 3 bases clipped from V and 5 bases from J, the junction kept 5 bases outside the gene matches. The germline CDR1 and CDR2 sequences are GTSNPN and SVGIG (reference sequence). CDR3 length: 13 amino acids. The full variable domain, rest sourced from reference TRBV30 and TRBJ1-2, is SQTIHQWPATLVQPVGSPLSLECTVEGTSNPNLYWYRQAAGRGLQLLFYSVGIGQISSEVPQNLSASRPQDRQFILSSKKLLLSDSGFYLCAWSRDRLYGYTFGSGTRLTVV.